Shown below are 29 T cell receptor beta chains from a single sample sequenced in a study of OX40 agonist ivuxolimab in advanced cancers. Some clones are missing from TCRdb's copy, which holds only in-frame ones; the method was immunoSEQ multiplex PCR. The repertoire holds 76,000 or so clones, with almost 85% as singletons. The starting material was CD4+ or CD8+ T cells sorted from blood, obtained in a trial of the OX40 agonist ivuxolimab. The receptors here all came from an adult with an advanced solid tumor such as melanoma, head and neck, liver or kidney cancer.

The J gene is TRBJ1-4, the V gene TRBV5-1; D is possibly TRBD1 (5 bases). Germline CDR1 reads SGHRS; CDR2 reads YFSETQ. V was clipped by 6 bases and J by 4 bases, with 13 bases between them. CDR3 length: 14 residues. CDR3 coding DNA: TGCGCCAGCAAGGCCGGGACGGGTAATGAAAAACTGTTTTTT. It translates to CASKAGTGNEKLFF.

The gene calls are TRBV29-1 and TRBJ2-2; D uncertain. This CDR3 has 14 amino acids. From germline, CDR1 is SQVTM and CDR2 ANQGSEA. Trimming cost V 3 bases and J 4 bases, with 12 bases left between them. The CDR3 protein is CSVDRPGPTGELFF. CDR3 coding DNA: TGCAGCGTTGACAGGCCAGGTCCCACCGGGGAGCTGTTTTTT.

This clone was detected only a few times. The rearrangement uses TRBV29-1 and TRBJ2-1, with 9 nucleotides matching TRBD2. Looked up from germline, CDR1 is SQVTM and CDR2 is ANQGSEA. The CDR3 contains 14 residues. Trimming took 7 bases from V and 0 from J; bases not matched to a gene: 4. The CDR3 spells CSALAGSSYNEQFF. CDR3 nucleotides: TGCAGCGCTCTAGCGGGGAGCTCCTACAATGAGCAGTTCTTC.

CDR3 bases: TGCGCCAGCAGCCAAGGATTGGGGATTCTCGAAGAGACCCAGTACTTC. Protein: CASSQGLGILEETQYF. The chain combines TRBV4-1 with TRBJ2-5; D is ambiguous. The germline V and J ends were trimmed by 1 base and 3 bases, with 15 bases remaining between them. CDR1 is MGHRA and CDR2 is YSYEKL in the germline V gene. The CDR3 covers 16 residues.

V and J are TRBV5-4 and TRBJ2-7; D is tentatively TRBD1 or TRBD2 (5 bases each). The CDR3 loop spans 15 amino acids. Germline CDR1 SGHNT, CDR2 YYREEE (reference sequence). The V and J ends lost 4 bases and 2 bases respectively, with 16 bases between them. The CDR3 DNA is TGTGCCAGCAGCAATCCCGGGACGGATCCCTACGAGCAGTACTTC. Its protein is CASSNPGTDPYEQYF.

This clone is a singleton in its sample. The V gene is TRBV5-1, the J gene TRBJ1-5; D possibly corresponds to TRBD1 (5 bases). Trimming removed 0 bases at V and 4 bases at J, with 14 bases between. Germline V gene sequence: CDR1 SGHRS, CDR2 YFSETQ. The CDR3 is made up of 16 amino acids. CDR3 protein: CASSLEGTANNQPQHF. In nucleotides, the CDR3 is TGCGCCAGCAGCTTGGAGGGGACGGCGAATAATCAGCCCCAGCATTTT.

The chain recombines TRBV19 with TRBJ2-5; 7 bases fit TRBD2. This CDR3 contains 15 residues. Trimming cost V 5 bases and J 5 bases; bases outside gene matches: 11. Germline values: CDR1 LNHDA, CDR2 SQIVND (reference sequence). CDR3 amino acids: CASSERDYHRETQYF. The CDR3, as DNA: TGTGCCAGTAGTGAAAGGGACTACCACCGGGAGACCCAGTACTTC.

This clone was picked up one time. V usage is TRBV2 and J usage is TRBJ1-5; no clear D. This CDR3 contains 14 residues. The germline V and J ends were trimmed by 8 bases and 1 base, with 12 bases remaining between them. Germline V gene sequence: CDR1 SNHLY, CDR2 FYNNEI. CDR3: CASGRGSSNQPQHF. The CDR3 nucleotides read TGTGCCAGCGGCCGGGGATCGAGCAATCAGCCCCAGCATTTT.

V usage is TRBV2 and J usage is TRBJ2-1; tentative D call: TRBD2 (7 bases). The V gene's germline CDR1 is SNHLY and CDR2 FYNNEI. The CDR3 runs 17 residues. The V and J ends lost 6 bases and 7 bases respectively, with 25 bases between them. The CDR3 spells CASRSPPGGGGGNEQFF. In DNA form, the CDR3 reads TGTGCCAGCAGGAGCCCCCCCGGTGGGGGGGGCGGGAATGAGCAGTTCTTC. Full variable domain (remainder filled in from reference TRBV2 and TRBJ2-1): EPEVTQTPSHQVTQMGQEVILRCVPISNHLYFYWYRQILGQKVEFLVSFYNNEISEKSEIFDDQFSVERPDGSNFTLKIRSTKLEDSAMYFCASRSPPGGGGGNEQFFGPGTRLTVL.

This sequence joins TRBV5-4 and TRBJ1-3, with D possibly matching TRBD1 (5 bases). Germline CDR1 is SGHNT and CDR2 is YYREEE (reference sequence). The V and J ends lost 0 bases and 3 bases respectively, with 10 bases between them. The CDR3 spans 15 residues. Written as DNA, the CDR3 is TGTGCCAGCAGCTTGGAAGGGGCGGGTGGAAACACCATATATTTT. Its protein is CASSLEGAGGNTIYF.

This clone was seen a handful of times. V and J are TRBV11-2 and TRBJ1-3; no clear D. Germline V gene lookup returns CDR1 SGHAT and CDR2 FQNNGV. V gave up 0 bases and J gave up 0 bases, with 12 bases separating them. This CDR3 contains 17 residues. The CDR3 here is CASSLDGWQSSGNTIYF. CDR3 bases: TGTGCCAGCAGCTTAGACGGCTGGCAGAGCTCTGGAAACACCATATATTTT.

The genes are TRBV4-3 and TRBJ2-3; D is perhaps TRBD2 (6 bases). Germline V lookup: CDR1 LGHNA, CDR2 YSLEER. Between the trimmed V and J ends, which lost 0 bases and 0 bases, there was a span of 7 bases. The CDR3 runs to 15 residues. The CDR3 region is CASSQDGTSTDTQYF. CDR3 nucleotide sequence: TGCGCCAGCAGCCAAGATGGGACTAGCACAGATACGCAGTATTTT.

This clone was picked up one time. The chain carries TRBV6-6 and TRBJ1-2; D is possibly TRBD1 (5 bases). The germline CDR1 and CDR2 sequences are MNHNY and SVGAGI (reference sequence). V gave up 6 bases and J gave up 0 bases, with 5 bases separating them. The CDR3 length is 12 residues. Here the CDR3 reads CASRTANYGYTF. Written as DNA, the CDR3 is TGTGCCAGCAGGACAGCTAACTATGGCTACACCTTC.

This clone was recorded only once. This chain links TRBV2 with TRBJ1-5; D ambiguous. The V gene lost 3 bases and the J gene lost 2 bases, with 8 bases spanning the gap. This CDR3 is built from 14 residues. The germline CDR1 and CDR2 sequences are SNHLY and FYNNEI. CDR3 residues: CASSDRVGNQPQHF. Written as DNA, the CDR3 is TGTGCCAGCAGTGATAGGGTTGGCAATCAGCCCCAGCATTTT.

This chain joins TRBV18 and TRBJ1-3; 7 bases align to TRBD1. The germline gives CDR1 KGHSH, CDR2 LQKENI. The CDR3 totals 15 residues. J gave up 6 bases and V 3 bases, and 8 bases lay outside the gene matches. Here the CDR3 reads CASSPTNRGENTIYF. DNA for the CDR3: TGTGCCAGCTCACCTACAAACAGGGGTGAAAACACCATATATTTT.

The chain links TRBV7-3 to TRBJ2-3; D might be TRBD1 (5 bases). The germline V gene encodes CDR1 SGHTA and CDR2 FQGTGA. Between the trimmed V and J ends, which lost 5 bases and 10 bases, there was a span of 13 bases. The CDR3 consists of 12 residues. The CDR3 here is CASSLDLGPQYF. The CDR3 DNA reads TGTGCCAGCAGCCTCGATCTGGGGCCGCAGTATTTT.

The chain carries TRBV30 and TRBJ1-4, with 8 bases matching TRBD1. The CDR3 runs to 16 residues. CDR1 GTSNPN and CDR2 SVGIG come from the germline V gene (reference sequence). The J segment lost 8 bases and the V segment lost 1 base, leaving 12 bases of the junction unmatched. CDR3 sequence reads: CAWSGGDRGGREKLFF. For the CDR3, the DNA is TGTGCCTGGAGTGGCGGAGACAGGGGTGGTCGGGAAAAACTGTTTTTT.

The gene calls are TRBV18 and TRBJ2-5; possible D gene TRBD2, 5 bases. Germline assignment: CDR1 KGHSH and CDR2 LQKENI. V gave up 3 bases and J gave up 5 bases, with 10 bases separating them. The CDR3 runs 13 residues. CDR3 DNA sequence: TGTGCCAGCTCACCGGGCGGGCCGGAGACCCAGTACTTC. It encodes CASSPGGPETQYF.

DNA for the CDR3: TGTGCCAGCAGCCAAGACCCCCCTTACTTGAGCTCCTATAATTCACCCCTCCACTTT. Its protein is CASSQDPPYLSSYNSPLHF. The gene calls are TRBV4-2 and TRBJ1-6, with no clear D. Germline assignment: CDR1 LGHNA and CDR2 YNFKEQ. V was pared by 0 bases and J by 0 bases, with 15 bases between. This CDR3 has 19 amino acids.

The chain combines TRBV7-2 with TRBJ2-2; TRBD2 might be the D (6 bases). CDR3 size: 15 residues. V lost 5 bases, J lost 3 bases, and 13 bases lay in between. CDR1 and CDR2 (germline): SGHTA, FQGNSA. CDR3 protein: CASSRNPGDTGELFF. In DNA, the CDR3 is TGTGCCAGCAGCCGAAACCCGGGAGACACCGGGGAGCTGTTTTTT.

The rearrangement uses TRBV2 and TRBJ2-3; D not certain. Germline CDR1 reads SNHLY; CDR2 reads FYNNEI. This CDR3 is built from 13 residues. Between the trimmed V and J ends, which lost 3 bases and 10 bases, there was a span of 14 bases. The CDR3 DNA reads TGTGCCAGCAGTGAGTCCGACTTCCTTTCGCAGTATTTT. Translating gives CASSESDFLSQYF.

The V call is TRBV7-3, the J call TRBJ2-7; 9 bases align to TRBD1. This CDR3 is built from 15 residues. J was trimmed by 5 bases and V by 1 base; bases with no gene match: 6. In germline, CDR1 is SGHTA, CDR2 FQGTGA. In DNA form, the CDR3 reads TGTGCCAGCAGCTTAATGGGACAGGGCTACAACGAGCAGTACTTC. Translated, it gives CASSLMGQGYNEQYF.

The chain has TRBV10-1 and TRBJ2-7; 10 nucleotides align to TRBD1. The CDR3 spans 13 residues. V trimming: 8 bases; J trimming: 2 bases; junction bases outside the gene matches: 3. CDR1 and CDR2 (germline): WNHNN, SYGVQD (reference sequence). CDR3 bases: TGCGCCAGCTATGACAGGGGGCCCTACGAGCAGTACTTC. As protein: CASYDRGPYEQYF.

V gene TRBV5-6 combines with J gene TRBJ2-1, with D perhaps matching TRBD1 (7 bases). Trimming took off 2 bases at V and 7 bases at J, with 16 bases between the two ends. There are 15 residues in the CDR3. CDR1 is SGHDT, CDR2 YYEEEE, per germline. The CDR3 sequence: CASSFGYRGGNEQFF. DNA for the CDR3: TGTGCCAGCAGCTTTGGGTACAGGGGAGGAAATGAGCAGTTCTTC.

The chain has TRBV2 and TRBJ2-1; TRBD1 matches 12 bases. Germline CDR1 is SNHLY and CDR2 is FYNNEI. CDR3 length: 13 amino acids. J lost 9 bases, V lost 8 bases, and 5 bases had no gene match. The DNA for the CDR3 is TGTGCCAGCTCGGGACAGGGGGCGGTTGAGCAGTTCTTC. Translating gives CASSGQGAVEQFF.

The rearrangement joins TRBV7-2 to TRBJ2-5; tentatively, D is TRBD1 (5 bases). The CDR3 has 14 amino acids. Trimming left V 7 bases short and J 1 base short, with 13 bases between. Germline CDR1 and CDR2: SGHTA and FQGNSA. As DNA, the CDR3 is TGTGCCAGCACCCAAGGGGTCCCCCAAGAGACCCAGTACTTC. This gives the protein CASTQGVPQETQYF.

The count of this clone is one. The J gene is TRBJ2-5, the V gene TRBV6-1, with 7 bases identical to TRBD1. Unmatched junction bases numbered 4, after V lost 8 bases and J lost 1 base. This CDR3 region has 13 residues. The germline gives CDR1 MNHNS, CDR2 SASEGT. This CDR3 reads CASERDSQETQYF. The CDR3 DNA is TGTGCCAGCGAACGGGACAGCCAAGAGACCCAGTACTTC.

The chain joins TRBV7-9 to TRBJ1-4; possible D gene TRBD1, 5 bases. CDR1 is SEHNR, CDR2 FQNEAQ, per germline (reference sequence). V was pared by 5 bases and J by 7 bases, with 14 bases between. CDR3 length: 14 residues. The CDR3: CASSTAAQGEKLFF. For the CDR3, the DNA is TGTGCCAGCAGCACCGCAGCCCAGGGTGAAAAACTGTTTTTT.

This clone came up a few times. V gene TRBV7-2 combines with J gene TRBJ2-3; 9 bases fit TRBD2. From germline, CDR1 is SGHTA and CDR2 FQGNSA. V lost 5 bases to trimming and J lost 3 bases; unmatched junction nucleotides: 9. The CDR3 covers 16 residues. CDR3 region: CASSRTRGGRTDTQYF. The DNA of the CDR3 is TGTGCCAGCAGCCGCACGCGGGGGGGCCGGACAGATACGCAGTATTTT.